Following are 28 T cell receptor beta chains from one sample sequenced in a study of blood T cell repertoires in COVID-19. Assay used: immunoSEQ multiplex PCR; TCRdb lists only in-frame clones, some missing. The sample lists hundreds of thousands of clones; about 83% were seen once. Sequencing was performed on peripheral blood. The source is a woman aged 25 to 45 with COVID-19, enrolled during active disease.

The chain has TRBV4-3 and TRBJ1-1, with D perhaps TRBD1 (6 bases). From germline, CDR1 is LGHNA and CDR2 YSLEER. CDR3 length: 15 amino acids. Between the trimmed V and J ends, which lost 0 bases and 1 base, there was a span of 9 bases. The CDR3 DNA is TGCGCCAGCAGCCAAGATACAGGGTCGAACACTGAAGCTTTCTTT. Translated, it gives CASSQDTGSNTEAFF.

At least ten counts were recorded for this clone. Other DNA sequences in the sample encode the same CDR3. The chain employs TRBV2 and TRBJ1-2; 9 bases fit TRBD1. Germline-derived CDR1 and CDR2 are SNHLY and FYNNEI. The CDR3 has 13 residues. V shed 9 bases, J shed 5 bases, and the junction held 7 bases outside the gene matches. The CDR3 DNA sequence: TGTGCCAGTTCCGGACAGGGGACATATGGCTACACCTTC. As protein: CASSGQGTYGYTF.

The genes are TRBV27 and TRBJ2-2, with a tentative D call TRBD2 (6 bases). The CDR3 covers 16 residues. The V and J ends lost 10 bases and 5 bases respectively, with 23 bases between them. Germline loops: CDR1 MNHEY, CDR2 SMNVEV (reference sequence). The CDR3 here is CATRNLDSGGTGELFF. The CDR3 DNA reads as TGTGCCACCCGCAATCTTGACTCCGGGGGAACCGGGGAGCTGTTTTTT.

This clone appeared once. The chain carries TRBV30 and TRBJ1-1; 8 nucleotides align to TRBD1. Germline CDR1 reads GTSNPN; CDR2 reads SVGIG (reference sequence). Trimming removed 1 base from V and 0 bases from J; junction bases left unmatched: 4. CDR3 length: 15 residues. The CDR3 is CAWSGAGGLNTEAFF. The CDR3 DNA follows: TGTGCCTGGAGTGGGGCAGGGGGCTTGAACACTGAAGCTTTCTTT. Full variable domain (missing parts from reference TRBV30 and TRBJ1-1): SQTIHQWPATLVQPVGSPLSLECTVEGTSNPNLYWYRQAAGRGLQLLFYSVGIGQISSEVPQNLSASRPQDRQFILSSKKLLLSDSGFYLCAWSGAGGLNTEAFFGQGTRLTVV.

This clone was counted once. The chain couples TRBV9 to TRBJ2-1, with D tentatively TRBD1 (5 bases). The CDR3 extends over 16 amino acids. V lost 4 bases to trimming and J lost 6 bases, with 20 bases between them. CDR1 SGDLS and CDR2 YYNGEE come from the germline V gene. CDR3 sequence: CASSPDGRVVGNEQFF. The CDR3 nucleotides are TGTGCCAGCAGCCCGGATGGCAGGGTGGTAGGCAATGAGCAGTTCTTC.

This clone showed up just a few times. CDR3 DNA: TGTGCCAGCAGACCCGGGACAGGGCGTGAAAAACTGTTTTTT. Residues: CASRPGTGREKLFF. V usage is TRBV7-9 and J usage is TRBJ1-4; 9 bases match TRBD1. The CDR3 loop spans 14 amino acids. Trimming removed 6 bases from V and 7 bases from J; junction bases left unmatched: 6. From germline, CDR1 is SEHNR and CDR2 FQNEAQ (reference sequence).

The V and J genes are TRBV7-9 and TRBJ2-3; 10 bases agree with TRBD2. The germline V gene has CDR1 SEHNR and CDR2 FQNEAQ (reference sequence). The V gene end was trimmed by 3 bases and the J gene end by 10 bases; junction bases not matched to a gene: 7. This CDR3 spans 14 amino acids. Here the CDR3 DNA reads TGTGCCAGCAGCTTTTTAGCGGGAGGAGTCGCGCAGTATTTT. Translation: CASSFLAGGVAQYF. Combining the CDR3 with reference TRBV7-9 and TRBJ2-3 gives the whole variable domain DTGVSQNPRHKITKRGQNVTFRCDPISEHNRLYWYRQTLGQGPEFLTYFQNEAQLEKSRLLSDRFSAERPKGSFSTLEIQRTEQGDSAMYLCASSFLAGGVAQYFGPGTRLTVL.

The rearrangement uses TRBV5-4 and TRBJ1-5; D unresolved. Germline CDR1 reads SGHNT; CDR2 reads YYREEE (reference sequence). The V and J ends lost 1 base and 4 bases respectively, with 24 bases between them. The length of the CDR3 is 19 residues. The DNA for the CDR3 is TGTGCCAGCAGCTTGAAAAGTGGAGTTTTGGTCCCAAGGAATCAGCCCCAGCATTTT. This translates into CASSLKSGVLVPRNQPQHF.

This clone is a singleton in its sample. The chain is built from TRBV18 and TRBJ2-5, with TRBD1 matching 8 bases. Germline CDR1 reads KGHSH; CDR2 reads LQKENI. With 3 bases clipped from V and 4 bases from J, the junction kept 1 base outside the gene matches. The CDR3 has 13 amino acids. This CDR3 reads CASSPGQVETQYF. For the CDR3, the DNA is TGTGCCAGCTCACCGGGACAGGTAGAGACCCAGTACTTC. The full variable domain, in which reference TRBV18 and TRBJ2-5 provide the parts outside the CDR3, is NAGVMQNPRHLVRRRGQEARLRCSPMKGHSHVYWYRQLPEEGLKFMVYLQKENIIDESGMPKERFSAEFPKEGPSILRIQQVVRGDSAAYFCASSPGQVETQYFGPGTRLLVL.

This clone was observed a few times. This sample includes further DNA sequences coding for the same CDR3. The chain recombines TRBV30 with TRBJ2-6; TRBD2 might be the D (5 bases). V was shortened by 0 bases and J by 0 bases, with 6 bases between the two germline ends. The CDR3 length is 15 residues. Looked up from germline, CDR1 is GTSNPN and CDR2 is SVGIG (reference sequence). CDR3 nucleotide sequence: TGTGCCTGGAGTGTACGGGGCTCTGGGGCCAACGTCCTGACTTTC. Its translation is CAWSVRGSGANVLTF.

The chain has TRBV7-2 and TRBJ1-4; TRBD1 matches at 11 bases. The CDR3 contains 17 residues. J gave up 0 bases and V 4 bases, and 4 bases lay outside the gene matches. Per the germline V gene, CDR1 is SGHTA and CDR2 is FQGNSA. CDR3 protein: CASSSRDRGATNEKLFF. The CDR3 nucleotides read TGTGCCAGCAGCTCCCGGGACAGGGGGGCAACTAATGAAAAACTGTTTTTT.

The genes are TRBV18 and TRBJ2-5; D might be TRBD2 (6 bases). V was pared by 3 bases and J by 5 bases, with 10 bases between. Germline loops: CDR1 KGHSH, CDR2 LQKENI. The CDR3 loop spans 13 amino acids. CDR3 nucleotides: TGTGCCAGCTCACCCGGGGGTGACGAGACCCAGTACTTC. Translation: CASSPGGDETQYF.

The J gene is TRBJ1-2, the V gene TRBV7-2; no clear D. The CDR3 is 13 amino acids. The germline CDR1 and CDR2 sequences are SGHTA and FQGNSA. The V end was cut by 1 base, the J end by 3 bases, with 6 bases between. The CDR3 protein is CASSLVPDYGYTF. Written as DNA, the CDR3 is TGTGCCAGCAGCTTAGTTCCAGACTATGGCTACACCTTC.

The V call is TRBV5-1, the J call TRBJ2-7, with D possibly being TRBD1 (6 bases). Trimming removed 5 bases at V and 2 bases at J, with 11 bases between. The germline gives CDR1 SGHRS, CDR2 YFSETQ. The CDR3 is 13 residues long. The CDR3 reads CASSFKGAYEQYF. In DNA, the CDR3 is TGCGCCAGCAGTTTTAAGGGGGCCTACGAGCAGTACTTC.

V usage is TRBV19 and J usage is TRBJ2-1; 11 bases are shared with TRBD1. J gave up 8 bases and V 0 bases, and 6 bases lay outside the gene matches. This CDR3 region has 16 residues. CDR1 is LNHDA and CDR2 is SQIVND in the germline V gene (reference sequence). In DNA form, the CDR3 reads TGTGCCAGTAGTATAGACCTCCCGGGACAGGGGGATGAGCAGTTCTTC. It translates to CASSIDLPGQGDEQFF.

V is TRBV7-9 and J is TRBJ2-7; perhaps TRBD1 as D (6 bases). In germline, CDR1 is SEHNR, CDR2 FQNEAQ (reference sequence). V lost 5 bases and J lost 3, with 11 bases in between. This CDR3 has 13 residues. The CDR3 DNA follows: TGTGCCAGCAGCCCAGGGGCCCACTACGAGCAGTACTTC. It yields the protein CASSPGAHYEQYF.

This chain joins TRBV28 and TRBJ1-2; D is uncertain. Germline CDR1 MDHEN, CDR2 SYDVKM. V was pared by 2 bases and J by 4 bases, with 11 bases between. CDR3 length: 14 residues. DNA for the CDR3: TGTGCCAGCAGTTTAGGTCAGTCCTCCTATGGCTACACCTTC. This sequence encodes CASSLGQSSYGYTF.

The chain joins TRBV19 to TRBJ1-1; 11 positions agree with TRBD1. J gave up 4 bases and V 6 bases, and 4 bases lay outside the gene matches. CDR3 length: 14 residues. CDR1 and CDR2 from the germline V gene are LNHDA and SQIVND (reference sequence). The CDR3 sequence: CASRDRGRGTEAFF. The CDR3 bases are TGTGCCAGTAGGGACAGGGGGCGCGGCACTGAAGCTTTCTTT.

DNA of the CDR3: TGTGCCAGCAGTTACTCGAGGACAGGGAAGGACAATGAGCAGTTCTTC. This encodes CASSYSRTGKDNEQFF. The genes are TRBV6-2 or TRBV6-3 and TRBJ2-1; 8 bases fit TRBD1. The ends lost 0 bases at V and 5 bases at J; junction bases unmatched: 6. Per the germline V gene, CDR1 is MNHEY and CDR2 is SVGEGT. CDR3 length equals 16 residues.

The chain carries TRBV5-1 and TRBJ2-7, with D perhaps matching TRBD1 (5 bases). Germline values: CDR1 SGHRS, CDR2 YFSETQ. The V gene lost 1 base and the J gene lost 2 bases, with 10 bases spanning the gap. The length of the CDR3 is 14 residues. CDR3 in amino acids: CASSLIRVAYEQYF. In DNA form, the CDR3 reads TGCGCCAGCAGCTTGATCAGGGTTGCCTACGAGCAGTACTTC. Full variable domain (rest looked up from reference TRBV5-1 and TRBJ2-7): KAGVTQTPRYLIKTRGQQVTLSCSPISGHRSVSWYQQTPGQGLQFLFEYFSETQRNKGNFPGRFSGRQFSNSRSEMNVSTLELGDSALYLCASSLIRVAYEQYFGPGTRLTVT.

Comments on this clone: The same CDR3 can be traced to other DNA sequences in this sample. The chain is built from TRBV5-1 and TRBJ2-1, with a tentative D call TRBD1 (5 bases). V gave up 1 base and J gave up 7 bases, with 6 bases separating them. Germline V CDR1 and CDR2: SGHRS, YFSETQ. This CDR3 comprises 12 residues. The CDR3 protein is CASSLPGNEQFF. The CDR3 DNA is TGCGCCAGCAGCTTGCCAGGGAATGAGCAGTTCTTC.

This clone was found a few times. This chain joins TRBV28 and TRBJ2-1; D may be TRBD1 (6 bases). Germline CDR1 reads MDHEN; CDR2 reads SYDVKM. There are 15 residues in the CDR3. Trimming pared 4 bases from V and 7 bases from J, leaving 17 bases between. The CDR3 loop reads CASSSSSTGVNEQFF. The CDR3 DNA follows: TGTGCCAGCAGTTCCTCTTCGACAGGAGTAAATGAGCAGTTCTTC.

The V and J genes are TRBV3-1 (or the pseudogene TRBV3-2) and TRBJ2-2, with D maybe TRBD2 (6 bases). This CDR3 is built from 14 residues. CDR1 and CDR2 from the germline V gene are LGHDT and YNNKEL (reference sequence). Trimming removed 0 bases at V and 5 bases at J, with 7 bases between. The CDR3 region has the DNA TGTGCCAGCAGCCAAGAGGCGGGGACCGGGGAGCTGTTTTTT. Translated: CASSQEAGTGELFF.

This clone was recorded only once. The CDR3 here is CASKRDRGRETQYF. CDR3 coding DNA: TGTGCCAGTAAACGGGACAGGGGGAGAGAGACCCAGTACTTC. The gene calls are TRBV19 and TRBJ2-5; 11 bases line up with TRBD1. The ends lost 7 bases at V and 4 bases at J; junction bases unmatched: 5. The CDR3 has 14 amino acids. Per germline, CDR1 LNHDA and CDR2 SQIVND (reference sequence).

The chain uses TRBV7-9 and TRBJ1-5; 12 positions match TRBD1. Germline V lookup: CDR1 SEHNR, CDR2 FQNEAQ (reference sequence). Trimming cost V 1 base and J 7 bases; bases outside gene matches: 5. The length of the CDR3 is 16 residues. In DNA form, the CDR3 reads TGTGCCAGCAGCTTAGTCGGGACAGGGGGCTTCCAGCCCCAGCATTTT. Translation: CASSLVGTGGFQPQHF.

J is TRBJ2-7 and V is TRBV27; D is possibly TRBD2 (5 bases). Trimming cost V 5 bases and J 3 bases, with 17 bases left between them. Germline V CDR1 and CDR2: MNHEY, SMNVEV (reference sequence). The CDR3 has 15 amino acids. DNA for the CDR3: TGTGCCAGCAGTCCCCGACCAGGACGGGGCTACGAGCAGTACTTC. It yields the protein CASSPRPGRGYEQYF.

The genes are TRBV5-6 and TRBJ2-1; 8 bases fit TRBD1. The CDR3 length is 12 residues. Germline CDR1 and CDR2: SGHDT and YYEEEE. V shed 2 bases and J 8 bases; nucleotides not matched to a gene: 0. DNA of the CDR3: TGTGCCAGCAGCTTACAGGGGGATGAGCAGTTCTTC. Protein: CASSLQGDEQFF.

The chain recombines TRBV19 with TRBJ2-1; 14 nucleotides match TRBD2. J lost 5 bases, V lost 6 bases, and 6 bases had no gene match. The CDR3 consists of 16 residues. Germline V gene sequence: CDR1 LNHDA, CDR2 SQIVND (reference sequence). The CDR3 is CASRERTSGRHNEQFF. The CDR3 coding sequence is TGTGCCAGTAGAGAAAGGACTAGCGGGAGGCACAATGAGCAGTTCTTC. Full variable domain (missing parts from reference TRBV19 and TRBJ2-1): DGGITQSPKYLFRKEGQNVTLSCEQNLNHDAMYWYRQDPGQGLRLIYYSQIVNDFQKGDIAEGYSVSREKKESFPLTVTSAQKNPTAFYLCASRERTSGRHNEQFFGPGTRLTVL.